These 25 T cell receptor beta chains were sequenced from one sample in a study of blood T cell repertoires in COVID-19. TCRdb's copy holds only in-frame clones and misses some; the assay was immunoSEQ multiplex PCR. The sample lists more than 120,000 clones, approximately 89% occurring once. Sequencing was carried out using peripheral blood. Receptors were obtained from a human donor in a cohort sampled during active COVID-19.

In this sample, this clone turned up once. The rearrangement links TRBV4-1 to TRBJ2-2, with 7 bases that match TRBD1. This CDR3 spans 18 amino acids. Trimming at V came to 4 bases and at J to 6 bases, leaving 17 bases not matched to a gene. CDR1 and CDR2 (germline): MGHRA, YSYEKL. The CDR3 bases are TGCGCCAGCAGCCCATACTCGGGGCAGGGGCAGGGGGCCGGGGAGCTGTTTTTT. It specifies CASSPYSGQGQGAGELFF.

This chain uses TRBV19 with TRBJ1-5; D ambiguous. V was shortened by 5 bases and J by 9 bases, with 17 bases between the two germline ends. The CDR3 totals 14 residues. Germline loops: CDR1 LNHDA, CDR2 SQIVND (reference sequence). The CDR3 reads CASSLRTTQGPQHF. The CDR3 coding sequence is TGTGCCAGTAGTCTCCGGACTACTCAAGGGCCCCAGCATTTT.

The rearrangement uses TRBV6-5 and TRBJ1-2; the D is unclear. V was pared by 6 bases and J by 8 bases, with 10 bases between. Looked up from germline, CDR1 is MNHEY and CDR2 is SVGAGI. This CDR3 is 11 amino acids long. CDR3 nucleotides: TGTGCCAGCAGCTCCGGTTTCGGCTACACCTTC. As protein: CASSSGFGYTF.

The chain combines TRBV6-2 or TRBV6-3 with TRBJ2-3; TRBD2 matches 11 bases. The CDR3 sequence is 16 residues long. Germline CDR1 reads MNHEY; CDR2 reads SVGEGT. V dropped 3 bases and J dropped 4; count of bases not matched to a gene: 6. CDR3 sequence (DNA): TGTGCCAGCAGTTATTCGACTAGCGGGGCTTCAGATACGCAGTATTTT. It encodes CASSYSTSGASDTQYF.

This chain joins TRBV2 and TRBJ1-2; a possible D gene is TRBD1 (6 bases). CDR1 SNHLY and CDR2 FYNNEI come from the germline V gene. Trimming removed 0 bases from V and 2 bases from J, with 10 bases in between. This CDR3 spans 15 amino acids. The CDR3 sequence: CASSEAGDTNYGYTF. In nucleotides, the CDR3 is TGTGCCAGCAGTGAAGCGGGGGACACGAACTATGGCTACACCTTC.

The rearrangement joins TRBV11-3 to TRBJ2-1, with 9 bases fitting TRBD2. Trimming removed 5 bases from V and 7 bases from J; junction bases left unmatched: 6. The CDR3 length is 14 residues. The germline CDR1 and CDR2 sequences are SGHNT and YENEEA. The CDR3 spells CASSAGGPLNEQFF. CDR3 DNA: TGTGCCAGCAGCGCGGGAGGGCCGCTGAATGAGCAGTTCTTC.

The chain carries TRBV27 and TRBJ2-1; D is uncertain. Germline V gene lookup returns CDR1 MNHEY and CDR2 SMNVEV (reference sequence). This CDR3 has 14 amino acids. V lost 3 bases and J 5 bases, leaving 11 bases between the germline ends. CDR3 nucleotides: TGTGCCAGCAGTTTGTATAGCTTAGACAATGAGCAGTTCTTC. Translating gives CASSLYSLDNEQFF.

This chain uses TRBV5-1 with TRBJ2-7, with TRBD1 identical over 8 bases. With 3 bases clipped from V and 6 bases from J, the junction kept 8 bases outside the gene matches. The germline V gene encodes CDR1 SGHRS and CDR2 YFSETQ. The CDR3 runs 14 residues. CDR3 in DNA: TGCGCCAGCAGCTCGACAGGGGTAGGGGGCGAGCAGTACTTC. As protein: CASSSTGVGGEQYF.

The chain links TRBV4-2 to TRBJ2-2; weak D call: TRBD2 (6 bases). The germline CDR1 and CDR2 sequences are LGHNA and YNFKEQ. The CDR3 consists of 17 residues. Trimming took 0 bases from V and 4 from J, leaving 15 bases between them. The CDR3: CASSQEKVGGGTGELFF. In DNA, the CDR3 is TGTGCCAGCAGCCAAGAGAAAGTGGGGGGTGGCACCGGGGAGCTGTTTTTT.

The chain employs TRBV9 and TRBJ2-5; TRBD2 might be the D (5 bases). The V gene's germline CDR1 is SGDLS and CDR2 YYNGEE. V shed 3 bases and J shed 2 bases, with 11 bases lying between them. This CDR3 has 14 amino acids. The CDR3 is CASSGTGLQETQYF. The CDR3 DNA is TGTGCCAGCAGCGGGACTGGATTACAAGAGACCCAGTACTTC.

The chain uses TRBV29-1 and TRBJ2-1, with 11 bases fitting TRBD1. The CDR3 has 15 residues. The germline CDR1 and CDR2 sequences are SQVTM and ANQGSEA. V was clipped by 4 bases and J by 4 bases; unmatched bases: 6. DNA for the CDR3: TGCAGCGTTGGTGGTGGGACAGGGGGTTACAATGAGCAGTTCTTC. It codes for CSVGGGTGGYNEQFF.

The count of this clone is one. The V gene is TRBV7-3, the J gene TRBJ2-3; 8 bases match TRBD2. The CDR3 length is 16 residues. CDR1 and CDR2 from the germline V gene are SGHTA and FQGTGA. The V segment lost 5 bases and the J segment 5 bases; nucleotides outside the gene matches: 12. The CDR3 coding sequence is TGTGCCAGCAGCACCCACTACGGGGGGGCTTTAGATACGCAGTATTTT. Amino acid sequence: CASSTHYGGALDTQYF.

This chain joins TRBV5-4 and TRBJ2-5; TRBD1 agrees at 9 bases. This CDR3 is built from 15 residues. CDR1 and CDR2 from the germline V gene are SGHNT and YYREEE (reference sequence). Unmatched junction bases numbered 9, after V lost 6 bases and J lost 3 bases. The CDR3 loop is CASNPRTGAEETQYF. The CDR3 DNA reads TGTGCCAGCAACCCGAGGACAGGGGCAGAAGAGACCCAGTACTTC.

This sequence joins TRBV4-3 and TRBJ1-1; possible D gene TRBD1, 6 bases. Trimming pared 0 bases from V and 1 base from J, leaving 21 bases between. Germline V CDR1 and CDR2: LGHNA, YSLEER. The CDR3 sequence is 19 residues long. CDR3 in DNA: TGCGCCAGCAGCCAAGATGCGGCCGGGAGGGGGGACGGGAACACTGAAGCTTTCTTT. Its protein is CASSQDAAGRGDGNTEAFF.

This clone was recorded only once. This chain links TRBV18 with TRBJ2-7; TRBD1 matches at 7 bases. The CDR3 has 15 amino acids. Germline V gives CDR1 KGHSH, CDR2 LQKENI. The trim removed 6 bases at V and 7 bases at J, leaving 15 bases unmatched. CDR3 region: CASSATDRTGPEQYF. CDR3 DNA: TGTGCCAGCTCCGCCACGGACCGGACAGGACCTGAGCAGTACTTC.

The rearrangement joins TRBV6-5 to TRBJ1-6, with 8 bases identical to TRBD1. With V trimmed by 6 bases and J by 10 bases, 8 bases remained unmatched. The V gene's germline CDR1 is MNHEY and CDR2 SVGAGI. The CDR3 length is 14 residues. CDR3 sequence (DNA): TGTGCCAGCAGGGTGACAGGGGAGGAATCACCCCTCCACTTT. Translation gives CASRVTGEESPLHF.

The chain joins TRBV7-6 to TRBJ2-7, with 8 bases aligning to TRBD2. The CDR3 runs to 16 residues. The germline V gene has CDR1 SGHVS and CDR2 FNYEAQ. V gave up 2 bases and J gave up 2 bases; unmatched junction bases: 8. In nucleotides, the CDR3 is TGTGCCAGCAGCTTAACGGCAACTAGCGGAACCTACGAGCAGTACTTC. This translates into CASSLTATSGTYEQYF.

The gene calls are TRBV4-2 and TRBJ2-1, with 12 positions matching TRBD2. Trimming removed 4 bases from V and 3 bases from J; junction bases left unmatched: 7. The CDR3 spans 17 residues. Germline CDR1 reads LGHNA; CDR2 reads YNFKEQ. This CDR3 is CASSPQLAGGRYNEQFF. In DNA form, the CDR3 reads TGTGCCAGCAGCCCGCAACTAGCGGGGGGCCGCTACAATGAGCAGTTCTTC.

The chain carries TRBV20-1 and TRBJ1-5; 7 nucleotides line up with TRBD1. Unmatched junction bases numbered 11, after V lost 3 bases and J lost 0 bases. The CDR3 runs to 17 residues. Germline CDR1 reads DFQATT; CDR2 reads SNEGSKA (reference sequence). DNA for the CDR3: TGCAGTGCTAGTATCTGGGACAGCGCTTTTAGCAATCAGCCCCAGCATTTT. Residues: CSASIWDSAFSNQPQHF.

CDR3 amino acids: CSASRQGQDQPQHF. The CDR3 DNA reads as TGCAGTGCTAGTCGCCAGGGGCAAGATCAGCCCCAGCATTTT. The rearrangement links TRBV20-1 to TRBJ1-5; D is perhaps TRBD1 (6 bases). CDR1 is DFQATT, CDR2 SNEGSKA, per germline (reference sequence). V was cut by 3 bases and J by 5 bases, with 14 bases left in between. This CDR3 is built from 14 residues.

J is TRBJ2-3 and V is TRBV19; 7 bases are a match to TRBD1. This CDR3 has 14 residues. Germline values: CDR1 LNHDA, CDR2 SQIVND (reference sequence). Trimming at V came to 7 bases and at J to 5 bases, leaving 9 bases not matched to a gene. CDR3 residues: CASNHDRELDTQYF. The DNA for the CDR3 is TGTGCCAGTAACCACGACAGGGAATTAGATACGCAGTATTTT. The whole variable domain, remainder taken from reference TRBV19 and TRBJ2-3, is DGGITQSPKYLFRKEGQNVTLSCEQNLNHDAMYWYRQDPGQGLRLIYYSQIVNDFQKGDIAEGYSVSREKKESFPLTVTSAQKNPTAFYLCASNHDRELDTQYFGPGTRLTVL.

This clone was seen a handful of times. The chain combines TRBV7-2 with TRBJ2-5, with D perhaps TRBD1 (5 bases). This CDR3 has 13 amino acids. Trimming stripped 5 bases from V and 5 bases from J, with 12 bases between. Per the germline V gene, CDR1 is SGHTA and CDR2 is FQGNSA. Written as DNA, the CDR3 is TGTGCCAGCAGCGGCAGGGTGTCCGAGACCCAGTACTTC. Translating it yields CASSGRVSETQYF. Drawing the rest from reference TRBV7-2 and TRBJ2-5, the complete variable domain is GAGVSQSPSNKVTEKGKDVELRCDPISGHTALYWYRQSLGQGLEFLIYFQGNSAPDKSGLPSDRFSAERTGGSVSTLTIQRTQQEDSAVYLCASSGRVSETQYFGPGTRLLVL.

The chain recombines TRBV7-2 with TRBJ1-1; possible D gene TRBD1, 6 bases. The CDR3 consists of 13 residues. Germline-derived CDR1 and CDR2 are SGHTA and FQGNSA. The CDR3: CATSRGRNTEAFF. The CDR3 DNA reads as TGTGCGACGTCGAGGGGGAGGAACACTGAAGCTTTCTTT. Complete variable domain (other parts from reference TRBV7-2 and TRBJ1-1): GAGVSQSPSNKVTEKGKDVELRCDPISGHTALYWYRQSLGQGLEFLIYFQGNSAPDKSGLPSDRFSAERTGGSVSTLTIQRTQQEDSAVYLCATSRGRNTEAFFGQGTRLTVV.

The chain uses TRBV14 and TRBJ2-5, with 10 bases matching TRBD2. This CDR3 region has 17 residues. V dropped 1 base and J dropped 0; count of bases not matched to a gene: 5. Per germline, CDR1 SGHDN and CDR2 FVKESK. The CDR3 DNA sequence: TGTGCCAGCAGCCAAGGGACGACTAGCGGGTACCAAGAGACCCAGTACTTC. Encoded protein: CASSQGTTSGYQETQYF. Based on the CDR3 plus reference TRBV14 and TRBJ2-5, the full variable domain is EAGVTQFPSHSVIEKGQTVTLRCDPISGHDNLYWYRRVMGKEIKFLLHFVKESKQDESGMPNNRFLAERTGGTYSTLKVQPAELEDSGVYFCASSQGTTSGYQETQYFGPGTRLLVL.

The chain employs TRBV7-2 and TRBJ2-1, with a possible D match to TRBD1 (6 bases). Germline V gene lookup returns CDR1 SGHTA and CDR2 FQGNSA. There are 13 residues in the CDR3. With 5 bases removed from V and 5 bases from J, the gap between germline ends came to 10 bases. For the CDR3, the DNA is TGTGCCAGCAGCGCTAACAGGGACAATGAGCAGTTCTTC. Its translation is CASSANRDNEQFF.